The T cell receptor (beta chain) described here comes from a study of T-cell reconstitution after alpha-beta-depleted transplantation in children. Study-wide results and caveats: It was newly produced T cells that mostly accounted for T-cell counts and diversity one year after transplant. There were reportedly several hundred expanded graft clones from which alpha-beta T cells came about two months after transplant. Day-60 TCRbeta diversity that was high in some patients was derived from surviving recipient T cells and thymic progenitors.

This clonotype was counted only a few times. Its matching antigen is unknown. CDR1 and CDR2 from the germline V gene are SGHRS and YFSETQ. This CDR3 region has 11 residues. V lost 6 bases to trimming and J lost 7 bases, with 11 bases between them. A library of TCRbeta sequences, prepared with unique molecular identifiers, was generated. TCRdb used MiXCR to reprocess the PCR reads, holding one entry per CDR3 protein. Seen here are some 310,000 distinct CDR3 sequences, roughly 25% observed once, and the top ten hold about a tenth. The genes are TRBV5-1 and TRBJ2-7; tentatively, D is TRBD1 (6 bases). This sample comprised PBMCs, mostly from graft donor cells, obtained 180 days after TCRalphabeta/CD19-depleted stem cell transplant. The clonotype originates from a male patient younger than 18 who had a stem cell transplant for acute lymphoblastic leukemia, so the T cells may come from the graft donor. The DNA of the CDR3 is TGCGCCAGCACTCAGGGGTGGGAGCAGTACTTC. Translated: CASTQGWEQYF.